A single sample gave rise to the 14 T cell receptor beta chains below, sequenced in a study of CD8 T cells in ankylosing spondylitis. TCRdb itself ran the 5' RACE reads through MiXCR, one entry per CDR3 protein. The sample contains about 150,000 distinct CDR3 sequences, about a third of which appear only once. Input material: synovial fluid, either unsorted or a sorted T cell fraction (not recorded which). Source of these receptors: a male donor with ankylosing spondylitis.

This chain links TRBV29-1 with TRBJ2-1; 10 bases line up with TRBD2. This CDR3 is built from 14 residues. V shed 2 bases, J shed 9 bases, and the junction held 7 bases outside the gene matches. Germline CDR1 is SQVTM and CDR2 is ANQGSEA. The CDR3 DNA reads as TGCAGCGTTGAATTGCTAGCGGGGGCCGGTGAGCAGTTCTTC. It is translated as CSVELLAGAGEQFF.

This chain's CDR3 is CASSLWDRGTNTIYF. For the CDR3, the DNA is TGTGCCAGCAGCTTGTGGGACAGGGGGACGAACACCATATATTTT. The rearrangement links TRBV5-6 to TRBJ1-3; 11 bases map to TRBD1. The germline V gene encodes CDR1 SGHDT and CDR2 YYEEEE. The ends lost 1 base at V and 7 bases at J; junction bases unmatched: 4. The CDR3 spans 15 residues.

This clonotype was seen only a few times. V and J are TRBV7-8 and TRBJ2-5, with 8 bases matching TRBD2. V was clipped by 2 bases and J by 1 base; unmatched bases: 6. The germline gives CDR1 SGHVS, CDR2 FQNEAQ. CDR3 length: 16 amino acids. CDR3 amino acids: CASSLIAGSTQETQYF. As DNA, the CDR3 is TGTGCCAGCAGCTTAATAGCGGGGTCAACCCAAGAGACCCAGTACTTC.

CDR3 amino acids: CASSKGSTGVTKNIQYF. In DNA form, the CDR3 reads TGTGCCAGCAGCAAAGGATCAACAGGGGTCACCAAAAACATTCAGTACTTC. This chain joins TRBV21-1 and TRBJ2-4; no DNA check was done on the table's D call, TRBD1. TRBV21-1 is recorded as a pseudogene. The CDR3 contains 17 residues.

Only a few counts were recorded for this clonotype. The rearrangement uses TRBV4-3 and TRBJ2-7; a weak D match, TRBD2 (5 bases). This CDR3 is 17 amino acids long. V was pared by 2 bases and J by 0 bases, with 17 bases between. CDR1 and CDR2 (germline): LGHNA, YSLEER. As DNA, the CDR3 is TGCGCCAGCAGCCAATCCCCCCCCGGGGTTACCTCCTACGAGCAGTACTTC. It codes for CASSQSPPGVTSYEQYF.

This clonotype has just a few counts. The rearrangement joins TRBV2 to TRBJ2-5; no firm D call. The germline V gene encodes CDR1 SNHLY and CDR2 FYNNEI. The CDR3 runs 11 residues. V was pared by 6 bases and J by 4 bases, with 6 bases between. The CDR3 sequence: CASSKPETQYF. The CDR3, as DNA: TGTGCCAGCAGCAAGCCAGAGACCCAGTACTTC. Based on the CDR3 plus reference TRBV2 and TRBJ2-5, the full variable domain is EPEVTQTPSHQVTQMGQEVILRCVPISNHLYFYWYRQILGQKVEFLVSFYNNEISEKSEIFDDQFSVERPDGSNFTLKIRSTKLEDSAMYFCASSKPETQYFGPGTRLLVL.

The genes are TRBV7-9 and TRBJ2-3, with TRBD2 as a possible D gene (5 bases). This CDR3 comprises 16 residues. V was pared by 5 bases and J by 1 base, with 16 bases between. Germline V gene data show CDR1 as SEHNR and CDR2 as FQNEAQ (reference sequence). The CDR3 region is CASSQLGVLGTDTQYF. CDR3 nucleotide sequence: TGTGCCAGCAGCCAACTAGGCGTGTTGGGCACAGATACGCAGTATTTT.

The chain has TRBV27 and TRBJ2-2, with D perhaps matching TRBD2 (5 bases). Germline-derived CDR1 and CDR2 are MNHEY and SMNVEV (reference sequence). The CDR3 consists of 15 residues. The ends were cut back, 2 bases at V and 4 bases at J, with 11 bases in the middle. This chain's CDR3 is CASSLEGSFTGELFF. The CDR3 DNA is TGTGCCAGCAGTTTAGAGGGATCCTTCACCGGGGAGCTGTTTTTT.

This clonotype has at least ten counts. The rearrangement uses TRBV29-1 and TRBJ1-1; no clear D gene. This CDR3 has 10 residues. The germline V gene has CDR1 SQVTM and CDR2 ANQGSEA. V shed 5 bases and J shed 4 bases, with 5 bases lying between them. Here the CDR3 DNA reads TGCAGCGTTTCGTTCACTGAAGCTTTCTTT. Its protein product is CSVSFTEAFF.

The V gene is TRBV7-2, the J gene TRBJ1-4; possibly TRBD1 for D (5 bases). V was pared by 4 bases and J by 7 bases, with 13 bases between. From germline, CDR1 is SGHTA and CDR2 FQGNSA. The CDR3 loop spans 14 amino acids. For the CDR3, the DNA is TGTGCCAGCAGCTCAGGGAGGGGCGGTGAAAAACTGTTTTTT. This gives the protein CASSSGRGGEKLFF.

The sample holds many counts of this clonotype. The chain has TRBV12-3 or TRBV12-4 and TRBJ2-1, with D tentatively TRBD1 (5 bases). V lost 8 bases and J lost 5, with 19 bases in between. The length of the CDR3 is 15 residues. The CDR3 reads CASQKGHSTDNEQFF. DNA for the CDR3: TGTGCCAGCCAAAAGGGGCATTCCACCGACAATGAGCAGTTCTTC.

V gene TRBV6-2 or TRBV6-3 combines with J gene TRBJ2-7; D may correspond to TRBD1 or TRBD2 (5 bases each). V shed 7 bases and J shed 5 bases, with 24 bases lying between them. Per germline, CDR1 MNHEY and CDR2 SVGEGT. The CDR3 is 16 residues long. The CDR3 spells CASTITERTSPHEQYF. CDR3 nucleotides: TGTGCCAGCACTATAACCGAGCGGACATCCCCCCACGAGCAGTACTTC.

The chain recombines TRBV7-8 with TRBJ1-2; D not resolved. CDR1 and CDR2 (germline): SGHVS, FQNEAQ. V lost 3 bases, J lost 6 bases, and 11 bases lay in between. CDR3 length: 13 amino acids. This chain's CDR3 is CASSLLSKDGYTF. The CDR3 DNA is TGTGCCAGCAGCTTGCTCAGCAAAGATGGCTACACCTTC.

This clonotype occurred a few times. V is TRBV12-3 or TRBV12-4 and J is TRBJ2-1, with D perhaps given as TRBD1 or TRBD2 (5 bases each). This CDR3 has 14 residues. V gave up 7 bases and J gave up 8 bases, with 18 bases separating them. This chain's CDR3 is CASIPGRGVDEQFF. The CDR3 DNA is TGTGCCAGCATCCCAGGGAGAGGGGTCGATGAGCAGTTCTTC.